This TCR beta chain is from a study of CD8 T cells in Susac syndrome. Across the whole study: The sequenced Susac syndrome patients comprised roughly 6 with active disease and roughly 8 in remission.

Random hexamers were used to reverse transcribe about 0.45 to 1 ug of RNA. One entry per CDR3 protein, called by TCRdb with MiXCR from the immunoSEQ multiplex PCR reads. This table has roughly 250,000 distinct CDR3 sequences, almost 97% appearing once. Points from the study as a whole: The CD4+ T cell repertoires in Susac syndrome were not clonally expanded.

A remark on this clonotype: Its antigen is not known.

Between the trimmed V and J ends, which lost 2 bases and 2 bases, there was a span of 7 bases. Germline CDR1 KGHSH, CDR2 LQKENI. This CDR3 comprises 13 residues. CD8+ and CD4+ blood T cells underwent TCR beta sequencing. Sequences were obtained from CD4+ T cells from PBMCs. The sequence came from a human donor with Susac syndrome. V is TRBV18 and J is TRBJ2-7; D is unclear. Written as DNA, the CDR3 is TGTGCCAGCTCACCAGCCGAGACCTACGAGCAGTACTTC. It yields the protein CASSPAETYEQYF. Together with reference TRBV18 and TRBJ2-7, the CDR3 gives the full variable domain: NAGVMQNPRHLVRRRGQEARLRCSPMKGHSHVYWYRQLPEEGLKFMVYLQKENIIDESGMPKERFSAEFPKEGPSILRIQQVVRGDSAAYFCASSPAETYEQYFGPGTRLTVT.